A single sample gave rise to the 3 T cell receptor beta chains below, sequenced in a study of blood T cells in healthy people across ages. A second PCR, run for about 7 to 11 cycles, used a sample-barcoded 5' primer plus a J-beta primer mix. Using its own MiXCR run on the 5' RACE reads, TCRdb lists one record per CDR3 protein. The table includes hundreds of thousands of distinct CDR3 sequences, roughly 24% detected once. This sample also belongs to another study, concerning T cells of mothers and their children.

The sample comprised blood. The receptors stem from a boy between 5 and 17 years old in good health.

The table lists this clonotype with a few counts. J is TRBJ2-7 and V is TRBV25-1; weak D call: TRBD1 (7 bases). This CDR3 comprises 16 residues. Trimming cost V 5 bases and J 6 bases, with 23 bases left between them. CDR1 is MGHDK, CDR2 SYGVNS, per germline. DNA for the CDR3: TGTGCCAGCAGTCCCCCGGGGGCAGGGGGGATAGGCGAGCAGTACTTC. Encoded protein: CASSPPGAGGIGEQYF.

This clonotype turned up a few times. V and J are TRBV12-3 or TRBV12-4 and TRBJ2-7; possible D gene TRBD2, 6 bases. This CDR3 is 13 amino acids long. V was shortened by 6 bases and J by 7 bases, with 16 bases between the two germline ends. Written as DNA, the CDR3 is TGTGCCAGCAGCTCCCAACCGGAGGGTGAGCAGTACTTC. It codes for CASSSQPEGEQYF.

This clonotype was seen at least ten times. V and J are TRBV6-6 and TRBJ2-5; no definite D call. The J call is uncertain, as TRBJ2-1 better fits the DNA end. The germline CDR1 and CDR2 sequences are MNHNY and SVGAGI (reference sequence). This CDR3 comprises 11 residues. The CDR3 DNA is TGTGCCAGCAGCCTGACGCGGGAGCAGTTCTTC. Its protein product is CASSLTREQFF.